This T cell receptor beta chain was sequenced in a study of OX40 agonist ivuxolimab in advanced cancers. The CDR3 runs to 14 residues. CDR1 and CDR2 (germline): SGHTS, YDEGEE. The germline V and J ends were trimmed by 2 bases and 5 bases, with 13 bases remaining between them. Sequencing was performed with immunoSEQ multiplex PCR; in TCRdb, only in-frame clones are kept and a portion is missing. The sample lists 45,000 to 70,000 clones; 70% to 90% were seen once. The chain is built from TRBV5-8 and TRBJ1-2; unclear D gene. The clonotype was recovered from an adult with an advanced solid tumor such as melanoma, head and neck, liver or kidney cancer. Sequencing was performed on CD4+ or CD8+ T cells sorted from blood, taken in a trial of the OX40 agonist ivuxolimab. CDR3: CASSFPTLSYGYTF. For the CDR3, the DNA is TGTGCCAGCAGCTTTCCTACCCTATCGTATGGCTACACCTTC.